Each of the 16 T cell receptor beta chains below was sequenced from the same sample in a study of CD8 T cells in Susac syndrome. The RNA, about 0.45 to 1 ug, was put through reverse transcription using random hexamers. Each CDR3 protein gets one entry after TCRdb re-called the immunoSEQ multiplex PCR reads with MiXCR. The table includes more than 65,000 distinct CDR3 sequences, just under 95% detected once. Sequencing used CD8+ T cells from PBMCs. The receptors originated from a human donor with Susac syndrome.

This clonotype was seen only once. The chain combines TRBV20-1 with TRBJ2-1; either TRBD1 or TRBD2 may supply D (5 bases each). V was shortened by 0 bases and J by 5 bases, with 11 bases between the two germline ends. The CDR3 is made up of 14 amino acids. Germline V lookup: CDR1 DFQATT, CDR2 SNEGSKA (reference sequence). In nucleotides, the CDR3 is TGCAGTGCTAGAGATTGGGGGACGAACAATGAGCAGTTCTTC. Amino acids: CSARDWGTNNEQFF.

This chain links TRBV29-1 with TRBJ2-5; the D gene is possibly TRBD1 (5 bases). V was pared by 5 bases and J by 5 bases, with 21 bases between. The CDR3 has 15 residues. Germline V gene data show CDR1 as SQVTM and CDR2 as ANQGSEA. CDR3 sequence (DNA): TGCAGCGTTCCGCTCCCGCAGGGCAGACGGGAGACCCAGTACTTC. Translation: CSVPLPQGRRETQYF.

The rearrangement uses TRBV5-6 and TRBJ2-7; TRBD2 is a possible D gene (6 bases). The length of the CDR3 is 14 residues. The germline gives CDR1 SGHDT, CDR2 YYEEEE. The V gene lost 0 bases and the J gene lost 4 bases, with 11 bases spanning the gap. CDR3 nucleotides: TGTGCCAGCAGCTTGGGTAGCGGAACATACGAGCAGTACTTC. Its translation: CASSLGSGTYEQYF. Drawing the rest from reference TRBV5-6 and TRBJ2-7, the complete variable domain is DAGVTQSPTHLIKTRGQQVTLRCSPKSGHDTVSWYQQALGQGPQFIFQYYEEEERQRGNFPDRFSGHQFPNYSSELNVNALLLGDSALYLCASSLGSGTYEQYFGPGTRLTVT.

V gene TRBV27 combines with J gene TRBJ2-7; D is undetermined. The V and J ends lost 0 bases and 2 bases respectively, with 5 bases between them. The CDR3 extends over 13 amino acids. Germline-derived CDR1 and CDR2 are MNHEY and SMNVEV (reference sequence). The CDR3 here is CASSLSSAYEQYF. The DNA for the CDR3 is TGTGCCAGCAGTTTATCGTCCGCCTACGAGCAGTACTTC.

CDR3 sequence (DNA): TGTGCCAGCAGCTACAACAGCGGTGGGGAGACCCAGTACTTC. Amino acid sequence: CASSYNSGGETQYF. This sequence joins TRBV7-9 and TRBJ2-5, with D possibly TRBD2 on 5 matching bases. Germline-derived CDR1 and CDR2 are SEHNR and FQNEAQ (reference sequence). CDR3 length: 14 amino acids. Deletions cut 4 bases from V and 5 bases from J, with 14 bases between.

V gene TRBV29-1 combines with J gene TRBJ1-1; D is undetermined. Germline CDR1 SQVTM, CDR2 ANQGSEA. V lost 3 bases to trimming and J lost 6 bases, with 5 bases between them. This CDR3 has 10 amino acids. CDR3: CSVEGSEAFF. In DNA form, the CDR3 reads TGCAGCGTTGAGGGGTCTGAAGCTTTCTTT.

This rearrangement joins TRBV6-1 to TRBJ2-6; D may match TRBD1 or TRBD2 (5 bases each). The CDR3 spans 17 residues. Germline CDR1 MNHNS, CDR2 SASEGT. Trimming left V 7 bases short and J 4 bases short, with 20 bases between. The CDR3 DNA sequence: TGTGCCAGCACCGAGGGACGGGAAACTCTGGGGGCCAACGTCCTGACTTTC. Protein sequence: CASTEGRETLGANVLTF.

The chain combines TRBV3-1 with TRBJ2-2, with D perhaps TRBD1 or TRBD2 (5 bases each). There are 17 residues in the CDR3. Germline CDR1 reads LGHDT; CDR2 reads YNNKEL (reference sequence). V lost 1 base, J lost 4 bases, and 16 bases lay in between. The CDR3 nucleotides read TGTGCCAGCAGCCAAGGGGACCAGGGTCCCCCCACCGGGGAGCTGTTTTTT. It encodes CASSQGDQGPPTGELFF.

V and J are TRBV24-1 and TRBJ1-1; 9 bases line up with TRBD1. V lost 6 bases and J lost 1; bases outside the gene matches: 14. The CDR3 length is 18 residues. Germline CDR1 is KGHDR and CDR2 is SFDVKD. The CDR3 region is CATSKNHQRDRENTEAFF. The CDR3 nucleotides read TGTGCCACCAGTAAGAACCATCAGCGGGACAGGGAGAACACTGAAGCTTTCTTT.

The CDR3 sequence: CASSPYGPTYEQYF. The DNA of the CDR3 is TGTGCCAGCAGCCCCTACGGACCAACCTACGAGCAGTACTTC. V usage is TRBV14 and J usage is TRBJ2-7; D gene ambiguous. Germline assignment: CDR1 SGHDN and CDR2 FVKESK. The CDR3 runs to 14 residues. With 4 bases removed from V and 2 bases from J, the gap between germline ends came to 12 bases.

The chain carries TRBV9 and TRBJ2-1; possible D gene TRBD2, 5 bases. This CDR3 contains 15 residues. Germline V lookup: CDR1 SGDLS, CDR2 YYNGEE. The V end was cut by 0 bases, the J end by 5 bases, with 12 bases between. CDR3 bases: TGTGCCAGCAGCGTAGGTTATCCGGGGAACAATGAGCAGTTCTTC. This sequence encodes CASSVGYPGNNEQFF.

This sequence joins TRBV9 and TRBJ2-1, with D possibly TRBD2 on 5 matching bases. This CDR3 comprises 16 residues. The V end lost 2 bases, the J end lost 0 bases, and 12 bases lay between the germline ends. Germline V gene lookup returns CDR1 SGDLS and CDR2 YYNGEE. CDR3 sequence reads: CASSVPGLASYNEQFF. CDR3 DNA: TGTGCCAGCAGCGTCCCCGGACTGGCCTCCTACAATGAGCAGTTCTTC. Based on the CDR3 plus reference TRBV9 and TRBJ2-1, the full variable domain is DSGVTQTPKHLITATGQRVTLRCSPRSGDLSVYWYQQSLDQGLQFLIQYYNGEERAKGNILERFSAQQFPDLHSELNLSSLELGDSALYFCASSVPGLASYNEQFFGPGTRLTVL.

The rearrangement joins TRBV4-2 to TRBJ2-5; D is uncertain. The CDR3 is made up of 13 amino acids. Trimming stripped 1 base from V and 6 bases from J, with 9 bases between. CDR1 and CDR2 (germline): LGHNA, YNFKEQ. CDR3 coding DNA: TGTGCCAGCAGCCAAGGAACCCTAAAGACCCAGTACTTC. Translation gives CASSQGTLKTQYF.

CDR3 DNA: TGTGCCACCAGTGGGCAGAACCAAGAGACCCAGTACTTC. As protein: CATSGQNQETQYF. The chain employs TRBV24-1 and TRBJ2-5, with D uncertain. The CDR3 loop spans 13 amino acids. Trimming cost V 5 bases and J 0 bases, with 6 bases left between them. CDR1 and CDR2 from the germline V gene are KGHDR and SFDVKD.

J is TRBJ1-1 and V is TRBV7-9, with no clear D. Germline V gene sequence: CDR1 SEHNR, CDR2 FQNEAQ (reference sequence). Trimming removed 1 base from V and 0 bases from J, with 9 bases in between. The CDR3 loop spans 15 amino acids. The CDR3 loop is CASSLEAAMNTEAFF. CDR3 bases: TGTGCCAGCAGCTTAGAGGCAGCCATGAACACTGAAGCTTTCTTT.

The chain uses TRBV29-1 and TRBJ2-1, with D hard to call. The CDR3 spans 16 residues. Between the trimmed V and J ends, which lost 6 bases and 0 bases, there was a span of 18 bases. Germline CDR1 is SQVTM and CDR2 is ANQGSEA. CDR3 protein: CSVVGSAESSYNEQFF. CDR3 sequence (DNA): TGCAGCGTAGTGGGGTCTGCGGAGAGCTCCTACAATGAGCAGTTCTTC.